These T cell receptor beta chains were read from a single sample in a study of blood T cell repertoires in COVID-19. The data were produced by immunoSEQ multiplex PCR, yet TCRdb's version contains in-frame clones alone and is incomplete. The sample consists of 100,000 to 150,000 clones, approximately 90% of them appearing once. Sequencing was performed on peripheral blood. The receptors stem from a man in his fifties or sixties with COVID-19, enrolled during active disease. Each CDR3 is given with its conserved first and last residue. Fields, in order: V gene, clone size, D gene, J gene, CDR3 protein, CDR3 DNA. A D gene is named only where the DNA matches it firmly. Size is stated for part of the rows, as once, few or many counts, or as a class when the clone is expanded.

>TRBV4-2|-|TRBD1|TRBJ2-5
CASSSRGQRVQETQYF
TGTGCCAGCAGCTCCCGGGGACAGAGAGTCCAAGAGACCCAGTACTTC
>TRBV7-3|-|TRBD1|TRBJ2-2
CASSLTGAGGELFF
TGTGCCAGCAGCTTGACAGGGGCGGGCGGGGAGCTGTTTTTT
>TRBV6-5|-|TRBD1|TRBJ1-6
CASSYRTGNYNSPLHF
TGTGCCAGCAGTTACCGGACAGGAAATTATAATTCACCCCTCCACTTT
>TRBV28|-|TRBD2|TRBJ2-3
CASSLLGTSGATDTQYF
TGTGCCAGCAGTTTATTGGGTACTAGCGGGGCCACAGATACGCAGTATTTT
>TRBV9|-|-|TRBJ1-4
CASSVRGQGRHEKLFF
TGTGCCAGCAGCGTTAGAGGTCAGGGGAGACATGAAAAACTGTTTTTT
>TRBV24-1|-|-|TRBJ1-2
CATSDSRTNYGYTF
TGTGCCACCAGTGATTCCAGAACCAACTATGGCTACACCTTC
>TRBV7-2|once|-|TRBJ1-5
CASSSARNQPQHF
TGTGCCAGCAGCTCGGCCAGGAATCAGCCCCAGCATTTT
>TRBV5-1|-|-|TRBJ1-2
CASSPSAGTSYGYTF
TGCGCCAGCAGCCCCTCGGCCGGGACTAGCTATGGCTACACCTTC
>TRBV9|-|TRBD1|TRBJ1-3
CASSGDRALSGNTIYF
TGTGCCAGCAGCGGGGACAGGGCCCTCTCTGGAAACACCATATATTTT
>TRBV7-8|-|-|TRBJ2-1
CASSAAVGGAYNEQFF
TGTGCCAGCAGCGCGGCGGTAGGGGGGGCCTACAATGAGCAGTTCTTC
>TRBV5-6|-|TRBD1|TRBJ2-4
CASSLDRVEDIQYF
TGTGCCAGCAGCTTAGACAGGGTGGAAGACATTCAGTACTTC
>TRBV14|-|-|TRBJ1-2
CASSQDLTGALIF
TGTGCCAGCAGCCAAGATCTCACGGGAGCCCTTATCTTC
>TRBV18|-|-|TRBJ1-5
CASSPTGNSNQPQHF
TGTGCCAGCTCACCAACAGGGAATAGCAATCAGCCCCAGCATTTT
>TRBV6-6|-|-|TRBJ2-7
CASTPRIQGQPYEQYF
TGTGCCAGCACCCCACGAATCCAGGGGCAACCCTACGAGCAGTACTTC
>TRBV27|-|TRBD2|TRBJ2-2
CASRLAGGRNTGELFF
TGTGCCAGCAGACTAGCGGGGGGGCGGAACACCGGGGAGCTGTTTTTT
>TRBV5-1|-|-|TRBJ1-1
CASSLTGRDTEAFF
TGCGCCAGCAGCTTGACAGGGAGAGACACTGAAGCTTTCTTT
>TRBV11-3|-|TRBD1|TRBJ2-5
CASSPGQEGPETQYF
TGTGCCAGCAGCCCGGGACAGGAGGGCCCAGAGACCCAGTACTTC
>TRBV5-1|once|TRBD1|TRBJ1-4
CASTQGDGGEKLFF
TGCGCCAGCACCCAGGGGGATGGCGGAGAAAAACTGTTTTTT
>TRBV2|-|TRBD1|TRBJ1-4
CASTPGQGYEKLFF
TGTGCCAGCACGCCGGGACAGGGTTATGAAAAACTGTTTTTT
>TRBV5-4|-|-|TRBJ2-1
CASSLDGSSYNEQFF
TGTGCCAGCAGCTTGGATGGGAGTTCCTACAATGAGCAGTTCTTC
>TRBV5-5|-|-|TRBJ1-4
CASGRGDLGMSEKLFF
TGTGCCAGCGGCCGGGGGGATCTGGGGATGAGTGAAAAACTGTTTTTT
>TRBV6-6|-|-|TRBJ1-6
CASRGSGTRDNSPLHF
TGTGCCAGCAGAGGCTCCGGGACACGCGATAATTCACCCCTCCACTTT
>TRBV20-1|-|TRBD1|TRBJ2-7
CSMPMTGEQYF
TGCAGCATGCCGATGACAGGGGAGCAGTACTTC
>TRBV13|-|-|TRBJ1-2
CASSLLGQAHAGYTF
TGTGCCAGCAGCTTACTCGGCCAGGCTCATGCGGGCTACACCTTC
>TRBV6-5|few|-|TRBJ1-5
CASSYSRGNQPQHF
TGTGCCAGCAGTTACTCGAGGGGCAATCAGCCCCAGCATTTT
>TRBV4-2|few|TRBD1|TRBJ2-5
CASSQETGGVETQYF
TGTGCCAGCAGCCAAGAGACAGGGGGCGTAGAGACCCAGTACTTC
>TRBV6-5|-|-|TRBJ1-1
CASSYRGNTEAFF
TGTGCCAGCAGTTACAGGGGAAACACTGAAGCTTTCTTT
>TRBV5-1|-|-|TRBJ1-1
CASSLIVSGVGAEAFF
TGCGCCAGCAGCTTGATAGTAAGCGGGGTTGGGGCTGAAGCTTTCTTT
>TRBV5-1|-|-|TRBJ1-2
CASSGAGGSDYGYTF
TGCGCCAGCAGCGGAGCGGGGGGATCGGACTATGGCTACACCTTC